This TCR beta chain was identified during a study of neurological immune-mediated disorders. Unsorted libraries were prepared from 2 million PBMCs that had been stored at -80 C. This clonotype came up a few times. Its antigen is unknown. The V gene lost 0 bases and the J gene lost 5 bases, with 17 bases spanning the gap. Per germline, CDR1 DFQATT and CDR2 SNEGSKA (reference sequence). This CDR3 region has 15 residues. Points from the study as a whole: While HTLV-1-associated myelopathy showed the greatest TCR clonal expansion, multiple sclerosis showed the least, falling below healthy controls. None of the CDR3 amino acid sequences of expanded clones recurred across subjects, suggesting private repertoires in all groups.

TCRdb passed the 5' RACE reads through MiXCR, listing each CDR3 protein once. The repertoire holds about 74,000 distinct CDR3 sequences, with around 5% as singletons. The V call is TRBV20-1, the J call TRBJ2-7; tentative D call: TRBD2 (5 bases). This clonotype originated in a man between 18 and 35 years old with multiple sclerosis. Sequenced material: PBMCs. CDR3 nucleotides: TGCAGTGCTAGAGATGGCGAGCGCGGGTTGAACGAGCAGTACTTC. As protein: CSARDGERGLNEQYF.